This T cell receptor (beta chain) was retrieved from a study of cytomegalovirus exposure and HLA in healthy donors. The PCR used 60 Vbeta and 13 Jbeta primers. Assay used: immunoSEQ multiplex PCR; TCRdb lists only in-frame clones, some missing. The sample has under 200,000 clones, roughly three quarters seen once. The sample comprised PBMCs. The TCR sequence derives from a male donor in good health and CMV-seropositive.

The CDR3 DNA reads TGTGCCAGCAGCTCAGGCGGACAGACCTATGGCTACACCTTC. The encoded protein is CASSSGGQTYGYTF. This chain connects TRBV13 to TRBJ1-2; D may be TRBD1 (6 bases). Germline V gene sequence: CDR1 PRHDT, CDR2 FYEKMQ (reference sequence). The V end lost 4 bases, the J end lost 4 bases, and 13 bases lay between the germline ends. This CDR3 region has 14 residues.